The 20 T cell receptor beta chains in this list originate from one sample, sequenced in a study of radiation and T cells in renal cell carcinoma (dated by TCRdb to 2020 to 2021). Library method: the immunoSEQ multiplex PCR assay. Drawn from immuneACCESS, this table holds only the in-frame rearrangements with V and J called that TCRdb kept. Clones are partly lost; checked studies trace under half to an unresolved V gene and leave the rest unexplained. Across this sample there are 130,000 to 150,000 clones, with around 88% seen only once. The ten largest clones take up around a sixth of the sample. What this sample's time point label stands for: blood 4 weeks post-SBRT, at nephrectomy. Taken with the paper, the label for treatment or condition translates to: 15 Gy SBRT to primary tumor, nephrectomy 4 weeks later. This specimen was blood, taken from a patient whose treatment included radiotherapy and nephrectomy. The receptors derive from a woman between 45 and 65 years old with renal cell carcinoma.

This clone was detected once. The chain joins TRBV4-2 to TRBJ2-1; the match to TRBD2 covers 8 bases. Per the germline V gene, CDR1 is LGHNA and CDR2 is YNFKEQ. J lost 6 bases, V lost 0 bases, and 7 bases had no gene match. The CDR3 totals 16 residues. CDR3: CASSQDGPSGLNEQFF. The CDR3 DNA follows: TGTGCCAGCAGCCAAGATGGGCCTAGCGGGCTCAATGAGCAGTTCTTC.

The gene calls are TRBV21-1 and TRBJ1-4. TRBV21-1 is labeled a pseudogene. The CDR3 is 15 residues long. The CDR3 spells CASSKVEGSNEKLFF. The CDR3 region has the DNA TGTGCCAGCAGCAAAGTGGAGGGCTCTAATGAAAAACTGTTTTTT.

This clone came up a few times. Here the CDR3 DNA reads TGCGCCAGCAGCTTAGGACAGGGGGCATGGGAAGCTTTCTTT. Protein product: CASSLGQGAWEAFF. The rearrangement joins TRBV5-1 to TRBJ1-1; 11 bases fit TRBD1. Germline V lookup: CDR1 SGHRS, CDR2 YFSETQ. Trimming took 2 bases from V and 8 from J; bases not matched to a gene: 5. The CDR3 runs 14 residues. Drawing the rest from reference TRBV5-1 and TRBJ1-1, the complete variable domain is KAGVTQTPRYLIKTRGQQVTLSCSPISGHRSVSWYQQTPGQGLQFLFEYFSETQRNKGNFPGRFSGRQFSNSRSEMNVSTLELGDSALYLCASSLGQGAWEAFFGQGTRLTVV.

The chain carries TRBV28 and TRBJ1-2, with 9 positions matching TRBD1. The J segment lost 8 bases and the V segment lost 5 bases, leaving 6 bases of the junction unmatched. CDR1 is MDHEN, CDR2 SYDVKM, per germline. The CDR3 contains 13 residues. The CDR3 protein is CASSKQGALGYTF. The CDR3 DNA is TGTGCCAGCAGTAAACAGGGGGCGCTGGGCTACACCTTC.

This sequence joins TRBV19 and TRBJ2-7, with 13 bases lining up with TRBD2. This CDR3 is 18 amino acids long. The V and J ends lost 1 base and 4 bases, in that order; junction bases with no gene match: 10. CDR1 and CDR2 from the germline V gene are LNHDA and SQIVND (reference sequence). The CDR3 DNA reads TGTGCCAGTAGTATAGCAACAAGCCGGACTAGCGGGAGATACGAGCAGTACTTC. Translating gives CASSIATSRTSGRYEQYF. The variable domain in full, with the rest retrieved from reference TRBV19 and TRBJ2-7, is DGGITQSPKYLFRKEGQNVTLSCEQNLNHDAMYWYRQDPGQGLRLIYYSQIVNDFQKGDIAEGYSVSREKKESFPLTVTSAQKNPTAFYLCASSIATSRTSGRYEQYFGPGTRLTVT.

The chain employs TRBV30 and TRBJ2-7; no clear D gene. The CDR3 is made up of 13 amino acids. V was pared by 0 bases and J by 6 bases, with 12 bases between. Germline V gene sequence: CDR1 GTSNPN, CDR2 SVGIG (reference sequence). The CDR3 DNA reads as TGTGCCTGGAGTGTCTATCTAGGCGGCGAGCAGTACTTC. Amino acid sequence: CAWSVYLGGEQYF.

The J gene is TRBJ2-7, the V gene TRBV4-1; TRBD1 matches at 9 bases. This CDR3 region has 14 residues. Germline V lookup: CDR1 MGHRA, CDR2 YSYEKL. V shed 6 bases and J 7 bases; nucleotides not matched to a gene: 10. CDR3 loop: CASRETGGFGEQYF. Here the CDR3 DNA reads TGCGCCAGCAGAGAGACAGGGGGTTTCGGGGAGCAGTACTTC.

The rearrangement links TRBV4-3 to TRBJ1-1; the match to TRBD1 covers 9 bases. The germline gives CDR1 LGHNA, CDR2 YSLEER. The CDR3 contains 15 residues. V lost 0 bases, J lost 6 bases, and 5 bases stayed unmatched. This chain's CDR3 is CASSQDPDRGSEAFF. The CDR3 DNA reads TGCGCCAGCAGCCAAGACCCGGACAGGGGCTCTGAAGCTTTCTTT.

This chain joins TRBV7-2 and TRBJ2-3; D unclear. Germline CDR1 reads SGHTA; CDR2 reads FQGNSA. V dropped 4 bases and J dropped 0 bases, with 5 bases sitting between them. The CDR3 sequence is 13 residues long. The CDR3 protein is CASSSASTDTQYF. The CDR3 DNA reads TGTGCCAGCAGCTCCGCTAGCACAGATACGCAGTATTTT. The full variable domain, its missing parts supplied by reference TRBV7-2 and TRBJ2-3, is GAGVSQSPSNKVTEKGKDVELRCDPISGHTALYWYRQSLGQGLEFLIYFQGNSAPDKSGLPSDRFSAERTGGSVSTLTIQRTQQEDSAVYLCASSSASTDTQYFGPGTRLTVL.

This sequence joins TRBV15 and TRBJ2-2; tentatively, D is TRBD2 (7 bases). Deletions cut 1 base from V and 4 bases from J, with 19 bases between. This CDR3 contains 18 residues. Germline-derived CDR1 and CDR2 are LNHNV and YYDKDF (reference sequence). CDR3 loop: CATSRGGYGGPGTGELFF. The CDR3 DNA reads as TGTGCCACCAGCAGAGGCGGGTACGGGGGGCCGGGCACCGGGGAGCTGTTTTTT.

This clone turned up a few times. The chain recombines TRBV2 with TRBJ1-5, with unresolved D. CDR1 SNHLY and CDR2 FYNNEI come from the germline V gene. Trimming took off 1 base at V and 7 bases at J, with 5 bases between the two ends. The CDR3 contains 12 residues. The CDR3 nucleotides read TGTGCCAGCAGTGAAGAACCCCAGCCCCAGCATTTT. It encodes CASSEEPQPQHF.

CDR3 in amino acids: CASRPYPDRAGSPLHF. CDR3 DNA sequence: TGCGCCAGCAGACCTTATCCCGACAGGGCAGGTTCACCCCTCCACTTT. This sequence joins TRBV5-1 and TRBJ1-6, with TRBD1 identical over 7 bases. With V trimmed by 5 bases and J by 9 bases, 14 bases remained unmatched. Germline V gene data show CDR1 as SGHRS and CDR2 as YFSETQ. This CDR3 region has 16 residues.

Many counts were recorded for this clone. The chain recombines TRBV9 with TRBJ1-5; D is perhaps TRBD1 (5 bases). The CDR3 is made up of 14 amino acids. Trimming took off 3 bases at V and 1 base at J, with 8 bases between the two ends. Germline V CDR1 and CDR2: SGDLS, YYNGEE. CDR3 amino acids: CASSGGQSNQPQHF. The CDR3 region has the DNA TGTGCCAGCAGCGGCGGACAAAGCAATCAGCCCCAGCATTTT.

Comment on this clone: The junction differs from germline at one of its ends, possibly a read error. This chain links TRBV10-2 with TRBJ2-3; 14 positions agree with TRBD2. This CDR3 region has 19 residues. CDR1 is WSHSY and CDR2 is SAAADI in the germline V gene. CDR3 sequence (DNA): TGCGCCAGCAGGGAGTTGACTAGCGGGGGGGCCTGGGGCACAGATACGCAGTATTTT. It is translated as CASRELTSGGAWGTDTQYF.

CDR3 loop: CASSSDGGAEAFF. CDR3 DNA: TGTGCCAGCAGCTCCGATGGGGGGGCTGAAGCTTTCTTT. This sequence joins TRBV11-3 and TRBJ1-1; D is perhaps TRBD1 (5 bases). Trimming took off 4 bases at V and 6 bases at J, with 12 bases between the two ends. Germline CDR1 and CDR2: SGHNT and YENEEA. The CDR3 consists of 13 residues.

J is TRBJ1-5 and V is TRBV15, with 9 bases identical to TRBD1. Germline V CDR1 and CDR2: LNHNV, YYDKDF (reference sequence). The CDR3 loop spans 14 amino acids. Germline trimming cut 4 bases from V and 7 bases from J; bases unmatched to any gene: 5. The CDR3 coding sequence is TGTGCCACCAGCACAAGGGACAGGGCACAGCCCCAGCATTTT. It codes for CATSTRDRAQPQHF.

This clone has a single count. The J gene is TRBJ2-7, the V gene TRBV10-2, with TRBD2 as a possible D gene (5 bases). V was shortened by 2 bases and J by 3 bases, with 14 bases between the two germline ends. Germline assignment: CDR1 WSHSY and CDR2 SAAADI. CDR3 size: 15 residues. This CDR3 reads CASSEISAGIYEQYF. The CDR3 coding sequence is TGCGCCAGCAGTGAGATATCGGCCGGGATCTACGAGCAGTACTTC.

The rearrangement uses TRBV4-3 and TRBJ1-5; 9 nucleotides agree with TRBD1. The CDR3 is made up of 17 amino acids. V lost 4 bases to trimming and J lost 7 bases; unmatched junction nucleotides: 14. Per the germline V gene, CDR1 is LGHNA and CDR2 is YSLEER. This chain's CDR3 is CASSRILGQGEGQPQHF. Written as DNA, the CDR3 is TGCGCCAGCAGCCGGATCCTGGGACAGGGAGAAGGCCAGCCCCAGCATTTT.

The chain carries TRBV11-2 and TRBJ2-5, with a tentative D call TRBD1 (6 bases). Germline loops: CDR1 SGHAT, CDR2 FQNNGV. The CDR3 length is 15 residues. V gave up 4 bases and J gave up 5 bases, with 17 bases separating them. CDR3 sequence: CASSSFDRGWETQYF. DNA of the CDR3: TGTGCCAGCAGCTCCTTCGATAGGGGGTGGGAGACCCAGTACTTC.

The rearrangement uses TRBV27 and TRBJ2-2, with D tentatively TRBD2 (6 bases). V was pared by 3 bases and J by 5 bases, with 16 bases between. The CDR3 runs to 16 residues. Germline V gene lookup returns CDR1 MNHEY and CDR2 SMNVEV (reference sequence). CDR3 sequence reads: CASSFSLLRGTGELFF. The CDR3 coding sequence is TGTGCCAGCAGTTTCTCCCTGTTGCGGGGAACCGGGGAGCTGTTTTTT.